This T cell receptor beta chain came from a study of high-grade serous ovarian cancer treatment subgroups. As for the study in general: Samples averaged around 14,000 reads and several thousand unique TCR beta rearrangements. General observations from the study: TCR relatedness rose with neoantigen level and trended with mutation load. These tumor repertoires lack spatial information from bulk sequencing. Repertoire similarity ranged about 0.11 to 0.8 between tumors of one patient.

This clone was counted once. Its specificity is unknown. The tumor samples were collected prior to definitive surgery or chemotherapy. The CDR3 length is 15 residues. Trimming removed 6 bases at V and 4 bases at J, with 13 bases between. In germline, CDR1 is MNHNY, CDR2 SVGAGI (reference sequence). Only in-frame clones appear in the TCRdb table, and some are missing; sequencing was by immunoSEQ multiplex PCR. This sample has about 11,000 clones; roughly four fifths occur once, and the top ten carry around 6.6%. The sequence was collected from a human donor with high-grade serous ovarian cancer. The chain couples TRBV6-6 to TRBJ1-6; perhaps TRBD1 as D (5 bases). Sequencing was carried out using tumor tissue. The CDR3 DNA sequence: TGTGCCAGCAGGACTCGGGGCGGGTATAATTCACCCCTCCACTTT. Translated, it gives CASRTRGGYNSPLHF.